This paragraph covers one T cell receptor (beta chain) sequence. Its specificity is unknown. Repertoires were generated with immunoSEQ multiplex PCR, while TCRdb's copy carries only in-frame clones and drops some. This table has over 100,000 clones, over 75% appearing once. The entry originates in a study of T cell responses to AZD1222 COVID-19 vaccine. Background on the study: Whether given at about 4 or about 12 weeks, second doses were pooled.

Findings of the study overall: Most donors were white British, females outnumbered males, and clonal diversity was possibly underestimated. Spike-spanning, vaccine-associated CD4 TCRs were dominant at 160-218 and 743-854.

V was clipped by 6 bases and J by 5 bases, with 14 bases between them. CDR1 SGHVS and CDR2 FQNEAQ come from the germline V gene. This CDR3 is built from 13 residues. The input for sequencing was peripheral blood, taken on day 0 of AZD1222 vaccination. V gene TRBV7-8 combines with J gene TRBJ2-7; D gene ambiguous. This receptor was taken from an adult in good health. The CDR3 spells CASSPDRSHEQYF. CDR3 DNA sequence: TGTGCCAGCAGTCCCGACCGCTCTCACGAGCAGTACTTC.